The T cell receptor (beta chain) described here comes from a study of chemoradiotherapy in HPV16-positive cancers. On the study more broadly: Functional T-cell assays on a couple of HPV16-positive patients' cells defined candidate HPV-specific clones and common TCR motifs. Study-wide results and limits: During treatment, candidate HPV-specific clones and E7-related motifs expanded in tumor.

Repertoires were sampled repeatedly during chemoradiotherapy. Only in-frame clones appear in the TCRdb table, and some are missing; sequencing was by immunoSEQ multiplex PCR. The repertoire consists of 550 to 700 clones, with 70% to 90% occurring once and the leading ten covering 6.5% to 9.5%. This clone has only a few counts. The antigen remains undetermined. The CDR3 sequence is 14 residues long. Germline V gene data show CDR1 as LNHNV and CDR2 as YYDKDF (reference sequence). V gave up 4 bases and J gave up 2 bases; unmatched junction bases: 4. This sample comprised tumor tissue, obtained from a patient who underwent chemoradiotherapy. This chain connects TRBV15 to TRBJ2-5; 7 bases are shared with TRBD1. The TCR comes from a human donor with HPV-associated anogenital cancer. The CDR3, as DNA: TGTGCCACCAGCAACAGGGGCGGTCAAGAGACCCAGTACTTC. Its translation is CATSNRGGQETQYF. Full variable domain (remainder filled in from reference TRBV15 and TRBJ2-5): DAMVIQNPRYQVTQFGKPVTLSCSQTLNHNVMYWYQQKSSQAPKLLFHYYDKDFNNEADTPDNFQSRRPNTSFCFLDIRSPGLGDTAMYLCATSNRGGQETQYFGPGTRLLVL.